A single sample is the source of the 12 T cell receptor beta chains below, sequenced in a study of T cell changes during pregnancy in multiple sclerosis. Method: immunoSEQ multiplex PCR; TCRdb's copy keeps in-frame clones and lacks some. The repertoire consists of 50,000 or so clones, with 85% to 95% occurring once and the leading ten covering over 4.5%. This material consisted of CD8+ T cells from peripheral blood mononuclear cells, taken in the first trimester of pregnancy. These receptors came from a female donor with multiple sclerosis, enrolled in a pregnancy study.

V is TRBV10-1 and J is TRBJ2-3; D is perhaps TRBD1 (6 bases). Between the trimmed V and J ends, which lost 8 bases and 0 bases, there was a span of 15 bases. Germline loops: CDR1 WNHNN, CDR2 SYGVQD (reference sequence). CDR3 length: 15 residues. CDR3 nucleotides: TGCGCCAGCGGGGAAACAGGGATTAGCACAGATACGCAGTATTTT. It translates to CASGETGISTDTQYF.

V is TRBV30 and J is TRBJ1-1; D is uncertain. Trimming took 4 bases from V and 2 from J, leaving 17 bases between them. This CDR3 has 15 residues. Germline loops: CDR1 GTSNPN, CDR2 SVGIG (reference sequence). The CDR3 DNA reads TGTGCCTGGACCGATCCAGGCCTGTATAACACTGAAGCTTTCTTT. The encoded protein is CAWTDPGLYNTEAFF. Filled out from reference TRBV30 and TRBJ1-1, the complete variable domain reads SQTIHQWPATLVQPVGSPLSLECTVEGTSNPNLYWYRQAAGRGLQLLFYSVGIGQISSEVPQNLSASRPQDRQFILSSKKLLLSDSGFYLCAWTDPGLYNTEAFFGQGTRLTVV.

The chain is built from TRBV7-3 and TRBJ2-3, with 7 bases aligning to TRBD1. V gave up 10 bases and J gave up 2 bases; unmatched junction bases: 6. The germline CDR1 and CDR2 sequences are SGHTA and FQGTGA. The CDR3 sequence is 13 residues long. This chain's CDR3 is CATADRNTDTQYF. The CDR3 nucleotides read TGTGCCACCGCGGACAGGAACACAGATACGCAGTATTTT.

This chain connects TRBV27 to TRBJ2-3; TRBD2 is a possible D gene (6 bases). Trimming removed 5 bases from V and 2 bases from J, with 29 bases in between. The CDR3 contains 20 residues. The germline V gene has CDR1 MNHEY and CDR2 SMNVEV (reference sequence). CDR3 sequence reads: CASSPTPPRTGGTPTDTQYF. In DNA, the CDR3 is TGTGCCAGCAGTCCCACACCTCCGAGGACTGGGGGGACCCCCACAGATACGCAGTATTTT.

The chain recombines TRBV10-3 with TRBJ2-1; TRBD1 aligns across 11 bases. This CDR3 spans 14 amino acids. Germline CDR1 ENHRY, CDR2 SYGVKD. Trimming removed 6 bases from V and 4 bases from J; junction bases left unmatched: 2. The CDR3 DNA sequence: TGTGCCATCAGGGGACAGGGGGAATACAATGAGCAGTTCTTC. Translation gives CAIRGQGEYNEQFF.

The chain links TRBV23-1 to TRBJ1-5, with 7 bases fitting TRBD1. TRBV23-1 is assigned to the ORF class and has an uncertain function. The CDR3 totals 20 residues. V dropped 2 bases and J dropped 0; count of bases not matched to a gene: 16. Here the CDR3 DNA reads TGCGCCAGCAGTCAAAAGAAAAAAGGGACAGCAGTCTATAGCAATCAGCCCCAGCATTTT. Its protein product is CASSQKKKGTAVYSNQPQHF.

The V gene is TRBV28, the J gene TRBJ2-2, with D uncertain. Germline V gene data show CDR1 as MDHEN and CDR2 as SYDVKM. V was pared by 5 bases and J by 3 bases, with 4 bases between. The CDR3 has 12 amino acids. Here the CDR3 reads CASSLYTGELFF. In nucleotides, the CDR3 is TGTGCCAGCAGTCTGTACACCGGGGAGCTGTTTTTT.

The chain has TRBV5-6 and TRBJ2-7; 10 nucleotides line up with TRBD1. CDR1 and CDR2 (germline): SGHDT, YYEEEE. V lost 3 bases, J lost 4 bases, and 4 bases stayed unmatched. This CDR3 comprises 14 residues. CDR3 sequence reads: CASSSGTGVYEQYF. The CDR3 DNA sequence: TGTGCCAGCAGCTCCGGGACAGGGGTGTACGAGCAGTACTTC. The full variable domain, its missing parts supplied by reference TRBV5-6 and TRBJ2-7, is DAGVTQSPTHLIKTRGQQVTLRCSPKSGHDTVSWYQQALGQGPQFIFQYYEEEERQRGNFPDRFSGHQFPNYSSELNVNALLLGDSALYLCASSSGTGVYEQYFGPGTRLTVT.

CDR3 loop: CASSLPGMNTEAFF. CDR3 sequence (DNA): TGTGCCAGCAGCTTACCAGGAATGAACACTGAAGCTTTCTTT. The V call is TRBV7-8, the J call TRBJ1-1; no definite D call. The V end was cut by 2 bases, the J end by 0 bases, with 7 bases between. Germline lookup yields CDR1 SGHVS and CDR2 FQNEAQ. This CDR3 has 14 amino acids. Filled out from reference TRBV7-8 and TRBJ1-1, the complete variable domain reads GAGVSQSPRYKVAKRGQDVALRCDPISGHVSLFWYQQALGQGPEFLTYFQNEAQLDKSGLPSDRFFAERPEGSVSTLKIQRTQQEDSAVYLCASSLPGMNTEAFFGQGTRLTVV.

CDR3: CASSGRDRSSGNTIYF. CDR3 coding DNA: TGTGCCAGCAGCGGTCGGGACAGGAGCTCTGGAAACACCATATATTTT. The chain joins TRBV9 to TRBJ1-3; 8 nucleotides agree with TRBD1. Germline lookup yields CDR1 SGDLS and CDR2 YYNGEE. CDR3 length: 16 residues. V shed 3 bases, J shed 0 bases, and the junction held 5 bases outside the gene matches.

The chain has TRBV25-1 and TRBJ2-7; TRBD1 agrees at 7 bases. Trimming cost V 7 bases and J 4 bases; bases outside gene matches: 1. This CDR3 comprises 11 residues. Per the germline V gene, CDR1 is MGHDK and CDR2 is SYGVNS. CDR3 sequence reads: CASTTGYEQYF. CDR3 in DNA: TGTGCCAGCACGACAGGGTACGAGCAGTACTTC.

The chain uses TRBV27 and TRBJ2-7; weak D call: TRBD1 (6 bases). The V end lost 4 bases, the J end lost 3 bases, and 10 bases lay between the germline ends. The CDR3 extends over 13 amino acids. Germline V gene lookup returns CDR1 MNHEY and CDR2 SMNVEV (reference sequence). This CDR3 reads CASSYRESYEQYF. The DNA of the CDR3 is TGTGCCAGCAGTTACAGGGAGAGCTACGAGCAGTACTTC.